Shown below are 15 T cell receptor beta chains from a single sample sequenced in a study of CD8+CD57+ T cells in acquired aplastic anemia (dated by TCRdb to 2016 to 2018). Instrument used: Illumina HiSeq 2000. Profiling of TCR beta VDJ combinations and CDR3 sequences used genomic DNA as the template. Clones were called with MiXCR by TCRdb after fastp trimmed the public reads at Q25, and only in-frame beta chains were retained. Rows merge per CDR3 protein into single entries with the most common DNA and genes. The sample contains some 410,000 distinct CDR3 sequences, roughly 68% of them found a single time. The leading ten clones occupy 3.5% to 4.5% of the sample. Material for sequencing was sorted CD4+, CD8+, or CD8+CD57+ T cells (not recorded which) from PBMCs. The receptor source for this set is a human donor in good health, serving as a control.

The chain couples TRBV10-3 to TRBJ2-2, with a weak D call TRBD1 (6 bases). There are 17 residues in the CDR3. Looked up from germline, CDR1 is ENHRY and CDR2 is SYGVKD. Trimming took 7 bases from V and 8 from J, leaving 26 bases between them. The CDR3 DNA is TGTGCCATCATCTTACAGGGACGGGTCAGGGGAAAAGGGGAGCTGTTTTTT. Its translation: CAIILQGRVRGKGELFF.

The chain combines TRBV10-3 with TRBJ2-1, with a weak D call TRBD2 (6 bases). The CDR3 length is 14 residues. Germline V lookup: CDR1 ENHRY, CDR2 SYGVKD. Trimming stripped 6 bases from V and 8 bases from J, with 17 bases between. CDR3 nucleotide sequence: TGTGCCATCAGCGCCAGGGAGGAGTTGGATGAGCAGTTCTTC. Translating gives CAISAREELDEQFF.

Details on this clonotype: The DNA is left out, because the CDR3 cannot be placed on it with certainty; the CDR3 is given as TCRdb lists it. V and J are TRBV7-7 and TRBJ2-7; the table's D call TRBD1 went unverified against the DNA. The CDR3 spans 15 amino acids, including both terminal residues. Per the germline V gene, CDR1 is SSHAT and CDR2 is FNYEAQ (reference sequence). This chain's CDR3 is CASSLGGTYEQYFYF.

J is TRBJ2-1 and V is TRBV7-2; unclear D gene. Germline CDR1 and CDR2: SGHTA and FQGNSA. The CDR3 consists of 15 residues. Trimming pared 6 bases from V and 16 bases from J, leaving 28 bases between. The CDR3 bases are TGTGCCAGCAGGGCCCGGCCCTATAATTCACCCCTCCACTTCTTC. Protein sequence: CASRARPYNSPLHFF. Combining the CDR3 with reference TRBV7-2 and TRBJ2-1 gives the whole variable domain GAGVSQSPSNKVTEKGKDVELRCDPISGHTALYWYRQSLGQGLEFLIYFQGNSAPDKSGLPSDRFSAERTGGSVSTLTIQRTQQEDSAVYLCASRARPYNSPLHFFGPGTRLTVL.

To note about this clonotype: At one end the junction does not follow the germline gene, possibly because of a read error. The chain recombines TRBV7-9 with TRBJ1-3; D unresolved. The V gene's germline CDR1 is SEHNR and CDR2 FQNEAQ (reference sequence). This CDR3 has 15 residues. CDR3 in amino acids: CASRADPQYFNTGYF. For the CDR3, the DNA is TGCGCCAGCCGCGCAGATCCGCAGTATTTTAACACCGGCTATTTT.

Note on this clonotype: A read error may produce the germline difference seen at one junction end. The CDR3 is CASSLAPQGLF. CDR3 bases: TGCGCCAGCAGCTTGGCCCCACAGGGCCTCTTC. This chain links TRBV5-1 with TRBJ2-1, with D possibly matching TRBD1 (6 bases). Per the germline V gene, CDR1 is SGHRS and CDR2 is YFSETQ. This CDR3 spans 11 amino acids.

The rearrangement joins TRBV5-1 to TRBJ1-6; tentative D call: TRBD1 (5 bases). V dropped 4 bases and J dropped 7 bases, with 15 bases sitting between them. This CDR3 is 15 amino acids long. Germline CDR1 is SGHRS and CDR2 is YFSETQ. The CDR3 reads CASSGAGTVNSPLHF. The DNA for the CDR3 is TGCGCCAGCAGCGGCGCCGGGACGGTCAATTCACCCCTCCACTTT.

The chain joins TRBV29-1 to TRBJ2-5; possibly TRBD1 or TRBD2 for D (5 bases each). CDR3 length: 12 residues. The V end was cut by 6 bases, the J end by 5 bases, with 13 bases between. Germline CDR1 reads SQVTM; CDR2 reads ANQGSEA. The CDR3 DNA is TGCAGCGTGGGTGGGGGTGGGGAGACCCAGTACTTC. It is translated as CSVGGGGETQYF. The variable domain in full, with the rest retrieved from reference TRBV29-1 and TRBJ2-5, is SAVISQKPSRDICQRGTSLTIQCQVDSQVTMMFWYRQQPGQSLTLIATANQGSEATYESGFVIDKFPISRPNLTFSTLTVSNMSPEDSSIYLCSVGGGGETQYFGPGTRLLVL.

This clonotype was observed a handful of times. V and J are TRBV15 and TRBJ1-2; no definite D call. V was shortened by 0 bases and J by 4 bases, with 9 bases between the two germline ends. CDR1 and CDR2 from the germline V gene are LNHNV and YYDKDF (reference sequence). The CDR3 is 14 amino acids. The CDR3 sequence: CATSRDLSSYGYTF. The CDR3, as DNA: TGTGCCACCAGCAGAGATCTTAGCAGCTATGGCTACACCTTC.

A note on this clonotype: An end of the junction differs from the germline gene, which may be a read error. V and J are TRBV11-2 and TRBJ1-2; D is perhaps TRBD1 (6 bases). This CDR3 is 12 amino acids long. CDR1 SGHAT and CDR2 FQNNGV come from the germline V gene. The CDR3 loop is CASRLGGYGYTF. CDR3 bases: TGTGCCAGCAGATTAGGGGGGTATGGCTACACCTTC.

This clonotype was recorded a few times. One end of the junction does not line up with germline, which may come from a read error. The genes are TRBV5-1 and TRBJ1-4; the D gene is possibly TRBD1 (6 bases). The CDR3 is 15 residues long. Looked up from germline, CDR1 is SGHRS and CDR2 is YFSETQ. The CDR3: CASSLGGTINGKLFF. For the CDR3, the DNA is TGCGCCAGCAGCCTTGGGGGCACAATTAATGGAAAACTGTTTTTT.

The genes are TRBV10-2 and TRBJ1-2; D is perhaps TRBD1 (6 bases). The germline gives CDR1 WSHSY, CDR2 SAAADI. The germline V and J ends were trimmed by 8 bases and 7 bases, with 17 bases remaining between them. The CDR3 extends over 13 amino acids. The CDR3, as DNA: TGCGCCAGCGGGGAACCGCAGGGGTGTGGCTACACCTTC. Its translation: CASGEPQGCGYTF.

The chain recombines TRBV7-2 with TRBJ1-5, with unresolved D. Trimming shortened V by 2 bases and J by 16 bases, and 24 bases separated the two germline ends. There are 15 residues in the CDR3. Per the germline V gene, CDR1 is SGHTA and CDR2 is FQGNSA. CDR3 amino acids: CASSLTSTDTQPFHF. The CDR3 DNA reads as TGTGCCAGCAGCTTAACCAGCACAGATACGCAGCCTTTTCATTTT.

The CDR3 sequence is CASGERYTQYF. The CDR3 DNA sequence: TGTGCCAGCGGGGAGCGGTATACGCAGTATTTT. The chain has TRBV7-2 and TRBJ2-3, with D possibly TRBD2 on 5 matching bases. CDR3 length equals 11 residues. The germline gives CDR1 SGHTA, CDR2 FQGNSA. The ends were cut back, 8 bases at V and 7 bases at J, with 10 bases in the middle.

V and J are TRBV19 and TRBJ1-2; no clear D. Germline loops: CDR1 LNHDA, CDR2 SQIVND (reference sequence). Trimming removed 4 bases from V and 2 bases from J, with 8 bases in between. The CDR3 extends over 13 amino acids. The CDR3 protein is CASSTQANYGYTF. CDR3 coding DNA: TGTGCCAGTAGTACCCAGGCCAACTATGGCTACACCTTC.